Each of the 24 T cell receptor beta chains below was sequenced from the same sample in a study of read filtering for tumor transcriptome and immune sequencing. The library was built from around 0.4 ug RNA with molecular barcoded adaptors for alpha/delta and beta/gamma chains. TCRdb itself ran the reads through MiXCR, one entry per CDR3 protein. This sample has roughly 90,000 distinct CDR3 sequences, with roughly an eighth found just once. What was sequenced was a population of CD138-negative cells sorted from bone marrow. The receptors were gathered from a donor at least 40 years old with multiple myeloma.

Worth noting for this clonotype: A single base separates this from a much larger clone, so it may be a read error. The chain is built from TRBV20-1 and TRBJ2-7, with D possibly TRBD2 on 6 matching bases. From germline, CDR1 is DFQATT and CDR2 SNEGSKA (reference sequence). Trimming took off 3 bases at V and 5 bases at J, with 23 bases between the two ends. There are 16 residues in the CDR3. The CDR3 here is CSARGGADEPRNEQYF. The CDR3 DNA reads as TGCAGTGCTAGGGGCGGGGCCGACGAGCCACGGAACGAGCAGTACTTC.

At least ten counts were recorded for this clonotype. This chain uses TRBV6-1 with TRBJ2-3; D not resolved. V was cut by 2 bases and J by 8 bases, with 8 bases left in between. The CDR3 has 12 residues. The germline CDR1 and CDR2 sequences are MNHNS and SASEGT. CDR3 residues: CASSEFGFTQYF. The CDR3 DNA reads TGTGCCAGCAGTGAATTTGGGTTTACGCAGTATTTT.

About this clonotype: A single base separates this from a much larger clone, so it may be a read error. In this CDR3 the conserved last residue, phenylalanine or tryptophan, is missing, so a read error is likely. The CDR3 DNA follows: TGCAGCGTTGGGGAACAGGGATACGAGCAGTACCTC. Residues: CSVGEQGYEQYL. This chain joins TRBV29-1 and TRBJ2-7, with TRBD1 as a possible D gene (6 bases). CDR1 SQVTM and CDR2 ANQGSEA come from the germline V gene. The CDR3 length is 12 residues. V dropped 4 bases and J dropped 4 bases, with 11 bases sitting between them.

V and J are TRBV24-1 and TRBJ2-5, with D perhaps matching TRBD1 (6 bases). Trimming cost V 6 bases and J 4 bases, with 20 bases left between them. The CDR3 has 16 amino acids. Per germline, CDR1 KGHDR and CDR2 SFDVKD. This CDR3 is CATSPSYRDTRETQYF. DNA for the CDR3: TGTGCCACCAGTCCCTCCTACCGGGACACAAGAGAGACCCAGTACTTC.

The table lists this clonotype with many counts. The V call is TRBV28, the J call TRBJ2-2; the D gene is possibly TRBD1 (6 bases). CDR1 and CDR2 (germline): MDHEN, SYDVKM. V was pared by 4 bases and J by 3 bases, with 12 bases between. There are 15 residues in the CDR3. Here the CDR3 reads CASSSPGEDTGELFF. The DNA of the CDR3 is TGTGCCAGCAGTTCCCCAGGGGAAGACACCGGGGAGCTGTTTTTT.

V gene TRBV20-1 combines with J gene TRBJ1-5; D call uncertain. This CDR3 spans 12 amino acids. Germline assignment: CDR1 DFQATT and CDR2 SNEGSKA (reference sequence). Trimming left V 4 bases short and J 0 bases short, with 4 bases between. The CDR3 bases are TGCAGTGCTAAAAATAGCAATCAGCCCCAGCATTTT. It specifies CSAKNSNQPQHF.

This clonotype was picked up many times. The CDR3 coding sequence is TGCAGTGCTAGTGGGGGGCCCCCCACAGATACGCAGTATTTT. Its protein is CSASGGPPTDTQYF. The chain combines TRBV20-1 with TRBJ2-3; D may match TRBD1 or TRBD2 (6 bases each). Germline CDR1 is DFQATT and CDR2 is SNEGSKA (reference sequence). The CDR3 contains 14 residues. V was trimmed by 3 bases and J by 2 bases, leaving 12 bases between them.

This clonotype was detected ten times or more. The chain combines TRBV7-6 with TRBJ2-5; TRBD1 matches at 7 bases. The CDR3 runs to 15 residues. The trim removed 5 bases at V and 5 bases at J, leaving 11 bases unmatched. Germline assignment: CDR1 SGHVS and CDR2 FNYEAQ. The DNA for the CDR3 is TGTGCCAGCAGCCTTATGGGACAGCAAGGGGAGACCCAGTACTTC. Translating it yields CASSLMGQQGETQYF.

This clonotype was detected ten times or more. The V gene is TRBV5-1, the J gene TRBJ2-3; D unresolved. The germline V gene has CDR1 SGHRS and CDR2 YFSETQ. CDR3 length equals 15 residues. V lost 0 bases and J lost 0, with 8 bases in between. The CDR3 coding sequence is TGCGCCAGCAGCTTGGGAACAACCAGCACAGATACGCAGTATTTT. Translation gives CASSLGTTSTDTQYF.

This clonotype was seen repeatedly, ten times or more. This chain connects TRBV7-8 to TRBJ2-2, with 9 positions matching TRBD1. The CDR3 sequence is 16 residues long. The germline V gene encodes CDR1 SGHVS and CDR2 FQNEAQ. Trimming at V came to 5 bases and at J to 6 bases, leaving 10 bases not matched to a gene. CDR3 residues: CASSPTGTGRPGELFF. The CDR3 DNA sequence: TGTGCCAGCAGCCCAACCGGGACAGGGCGGCCCGGGGAGCTGTTTTTT.

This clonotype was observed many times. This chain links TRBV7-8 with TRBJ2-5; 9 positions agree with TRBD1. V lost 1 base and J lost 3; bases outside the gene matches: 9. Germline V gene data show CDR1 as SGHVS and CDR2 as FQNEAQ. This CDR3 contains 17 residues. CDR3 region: CASSLGRPGTGKETQYF. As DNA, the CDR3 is TGTGCCAGCAGCTTAGGTAGACCCGGGACAGGGAAAGAGACCCAGTACTTC.

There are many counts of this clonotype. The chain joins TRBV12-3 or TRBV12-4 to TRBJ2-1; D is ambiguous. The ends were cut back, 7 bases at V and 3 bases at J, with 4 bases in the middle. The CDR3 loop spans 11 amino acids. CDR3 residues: CASTHYNEQFF. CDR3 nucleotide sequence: TGTGCCAGCACCCACTACAATGAGCAGTTCTTC.

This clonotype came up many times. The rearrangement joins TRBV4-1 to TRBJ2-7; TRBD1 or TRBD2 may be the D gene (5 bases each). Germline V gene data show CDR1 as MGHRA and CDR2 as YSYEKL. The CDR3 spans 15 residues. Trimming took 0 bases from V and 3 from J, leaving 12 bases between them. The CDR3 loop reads CASSQDPPGSYEQYF. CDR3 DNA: TGCGCCAGCAGCCAAGATCCGCCAGGGAGCTACGAGCAGTACTTC.

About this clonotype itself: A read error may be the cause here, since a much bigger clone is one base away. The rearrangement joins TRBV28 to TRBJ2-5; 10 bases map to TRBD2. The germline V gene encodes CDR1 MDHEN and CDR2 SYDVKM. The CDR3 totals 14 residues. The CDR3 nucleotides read TGTGCCTGCAGGCCGGGACTAGCGAGGGTGACCCAGTACTTC. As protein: CACRPGLARVTQYF. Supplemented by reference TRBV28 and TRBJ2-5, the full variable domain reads DVKVTQSSRYLVKRTGEKVFLECVQDMDHENMFWYRQDPGLGLRLIYFSYDVKMKEKGDIPEGYSVSREKKERFSLILESASTNQTSMYLCACRPGLARVTQYFGPGTRLLVL.

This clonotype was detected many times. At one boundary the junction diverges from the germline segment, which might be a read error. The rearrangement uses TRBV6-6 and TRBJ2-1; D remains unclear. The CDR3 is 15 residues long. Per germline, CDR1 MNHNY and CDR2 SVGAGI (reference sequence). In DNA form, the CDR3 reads TGTGCCAGCAGTGAGGACCCCGACCTTTACAATGGGCAGTTCTTC. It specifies CASSEDPDLYNGQFF.

CDR3 sequence: CSVRQSYEQYF. Written as DNA, the CDR3 is TGCAGCGTTAGACAGTCCTACGAGCAGTACTTC. This chain joins TRBV29-1 and TRBJ2-7, with D perhaps TRBD1 (5 bases). CDR1 is SQVTM, CDR2 ANQGSEA, per germline. Trimming took off 5 bases at V and 1 base at J, with 6 bases between the two ends. This CDR3 has 11 residues.

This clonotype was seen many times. The CDR3, as DNA: TGTGCCAGCAGCCAAGGCTTAGCGCGAAACTACAATGAGCAGTTCTTC. Its translation: CASSQGLARNYNEQFF. The chain uses TRBV4-2 and TRBJ2-1, with D tentatively TRBD2 (5 bases). The V end lost 1 base, the J end lost 3 bases, and 13 bases lay between the germline ends. The germline CDR1 and CDR2 sequences are LGHNA and YNFKEQ. The CDR3 is made up of 16 amino acids.

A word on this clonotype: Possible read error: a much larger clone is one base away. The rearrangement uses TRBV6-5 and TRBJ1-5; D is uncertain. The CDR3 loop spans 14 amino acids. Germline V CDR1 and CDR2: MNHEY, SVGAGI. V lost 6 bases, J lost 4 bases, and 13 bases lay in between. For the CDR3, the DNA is TGTGCCAGCAGCTCTAACTGGGGAAATCAGCCCCAGCATTTT. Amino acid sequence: CASSSNWGNQPQHF.

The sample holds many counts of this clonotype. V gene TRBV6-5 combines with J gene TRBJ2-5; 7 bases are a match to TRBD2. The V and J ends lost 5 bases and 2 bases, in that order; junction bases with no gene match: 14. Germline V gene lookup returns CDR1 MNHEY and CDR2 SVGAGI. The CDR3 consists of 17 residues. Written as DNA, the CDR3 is TGTGCCAGCAGTGCCAACAGGATTGGAGCGGGACAAGAGACCCAGTACTTC. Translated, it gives CASSANRIGAGQETQYF.

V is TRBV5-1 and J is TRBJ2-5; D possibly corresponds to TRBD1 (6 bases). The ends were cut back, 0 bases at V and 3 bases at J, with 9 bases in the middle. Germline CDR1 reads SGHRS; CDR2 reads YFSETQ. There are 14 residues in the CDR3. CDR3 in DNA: TGCGCCAGCAGCTTGGCGGCAGGGGAAGAGACCCAGTACTTC. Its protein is CASSLAAGEETQYF.

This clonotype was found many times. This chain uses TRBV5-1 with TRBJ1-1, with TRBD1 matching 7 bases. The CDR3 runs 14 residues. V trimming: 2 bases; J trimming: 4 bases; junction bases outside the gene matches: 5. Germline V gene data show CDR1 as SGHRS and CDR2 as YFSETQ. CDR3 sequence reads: CASSLIQGSTEAFF. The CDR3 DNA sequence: TGCGCCAGCAGCTTAATACAGGGGTCCACTGAAGCTTTCTTT.

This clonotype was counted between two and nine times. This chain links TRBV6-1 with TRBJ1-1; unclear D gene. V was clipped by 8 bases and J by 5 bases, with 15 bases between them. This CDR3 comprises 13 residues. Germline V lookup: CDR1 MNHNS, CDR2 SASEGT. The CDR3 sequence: CASLPATWTEAFF. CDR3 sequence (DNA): TGTGCCAGCCTCCCGGCGACATGGACTGAAGCTTTCTTT.

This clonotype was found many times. CDR3 sequence (DNA): TGCGCCAGCAGCCCCGGGTTAAACACTGAAGCTTTCTTT. This sequence encodes CASSPGLNTEAFF. J is TRBJ1-1 and V is TRBV5-1; D not certain. The CDR3 runs 13 residues. V was trimmed by 4 bases and J by 2 bases, leaving 9 bases between them. Germline V CDR1 and CDR2: SGHRS, YFSETQ.

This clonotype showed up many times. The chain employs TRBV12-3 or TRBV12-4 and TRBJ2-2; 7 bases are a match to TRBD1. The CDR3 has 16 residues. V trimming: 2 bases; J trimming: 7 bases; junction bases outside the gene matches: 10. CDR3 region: CASSLRDPRTGGELFF. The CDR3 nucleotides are TGTGCCAGCAGTTTAAGGGACCCCAGGACAGGCGGGGAGCTGTTTTTT.